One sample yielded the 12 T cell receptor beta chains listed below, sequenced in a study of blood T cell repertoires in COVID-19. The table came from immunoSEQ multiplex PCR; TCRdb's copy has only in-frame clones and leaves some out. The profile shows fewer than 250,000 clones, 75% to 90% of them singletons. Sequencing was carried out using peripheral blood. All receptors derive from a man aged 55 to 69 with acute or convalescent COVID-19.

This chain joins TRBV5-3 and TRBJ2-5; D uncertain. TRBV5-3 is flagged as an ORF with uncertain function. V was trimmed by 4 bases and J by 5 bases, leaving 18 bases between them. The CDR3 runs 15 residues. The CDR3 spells CARSPPAYNVETQYF. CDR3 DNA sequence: TGTGCCAGAAGCCCCCCCGCGTATAATGTGGAGACCCAGTACTTC.

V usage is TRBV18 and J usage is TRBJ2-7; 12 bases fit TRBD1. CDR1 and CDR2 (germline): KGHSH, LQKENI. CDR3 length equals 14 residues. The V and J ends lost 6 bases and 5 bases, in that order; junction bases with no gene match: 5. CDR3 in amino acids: CASSAGTGGDEQYF. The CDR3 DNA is TGTGCCAGCTCTGCCGGGACAGGGGGCGACGAGCAGTACTTC.

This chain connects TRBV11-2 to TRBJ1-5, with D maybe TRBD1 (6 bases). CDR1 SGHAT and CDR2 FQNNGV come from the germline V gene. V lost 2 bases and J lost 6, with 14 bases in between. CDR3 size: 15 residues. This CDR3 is CASSLRGGSGQPQHF. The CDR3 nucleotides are TGTGCCAGCAGCTTAAGGGGGGGCTCGGGTCAGCCCCAGCATTTT.

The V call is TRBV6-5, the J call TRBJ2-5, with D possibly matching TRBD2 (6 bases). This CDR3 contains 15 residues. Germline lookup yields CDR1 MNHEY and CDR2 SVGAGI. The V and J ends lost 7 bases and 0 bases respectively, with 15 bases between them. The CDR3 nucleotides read TGTGCCAGCACTCACCCTTGGGGGGACCAAGAGACCCAGTACTTC. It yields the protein CASTHPWGDQETQYF.

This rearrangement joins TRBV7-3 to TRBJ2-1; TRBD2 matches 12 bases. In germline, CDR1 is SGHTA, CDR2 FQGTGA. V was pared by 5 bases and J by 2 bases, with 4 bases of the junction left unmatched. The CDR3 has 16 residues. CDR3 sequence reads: CASSPLAGGAYNEQFF. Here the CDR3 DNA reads TGTGCCAGCAGCCCCCTAGCGGGAGGGGCCTACAATGAGCAGTTCTTC.

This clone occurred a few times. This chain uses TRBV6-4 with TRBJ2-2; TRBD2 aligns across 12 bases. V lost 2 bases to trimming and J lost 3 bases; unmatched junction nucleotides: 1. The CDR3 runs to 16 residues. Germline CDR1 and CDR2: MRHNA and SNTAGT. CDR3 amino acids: CASSDGLAGHTGELFF. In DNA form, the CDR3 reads TGTGCCAGCAGTGACGGACTAGCGGGACACACCGGGGAGCTGTTTTTT.

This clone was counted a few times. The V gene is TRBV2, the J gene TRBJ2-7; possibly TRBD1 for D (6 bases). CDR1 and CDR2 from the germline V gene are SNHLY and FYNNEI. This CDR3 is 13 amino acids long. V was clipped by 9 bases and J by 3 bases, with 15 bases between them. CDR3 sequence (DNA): TGTGCCAGGGGCTCCGGACAGCTCTACGAGCAGTACTTC. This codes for CARGSGQLYEQYF.

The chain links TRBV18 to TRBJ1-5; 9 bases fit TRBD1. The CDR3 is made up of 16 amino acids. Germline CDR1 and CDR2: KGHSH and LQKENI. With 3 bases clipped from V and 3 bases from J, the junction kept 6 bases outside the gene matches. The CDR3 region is CASSPRRTGVNQPQHF. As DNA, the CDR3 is TGTGCCAGCTCACCTCGCCGGACAGGGGTCAATCAGCCCCAGCATTTT.

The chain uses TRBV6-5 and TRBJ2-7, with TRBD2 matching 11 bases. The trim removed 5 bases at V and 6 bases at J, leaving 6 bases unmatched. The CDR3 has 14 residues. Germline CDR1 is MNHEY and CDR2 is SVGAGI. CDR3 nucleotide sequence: TGTGCCAGCAGTCTTAGCGGGGGGGCGTTCGAGCAGTACTTC. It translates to CASSLSGGAFEQYF.

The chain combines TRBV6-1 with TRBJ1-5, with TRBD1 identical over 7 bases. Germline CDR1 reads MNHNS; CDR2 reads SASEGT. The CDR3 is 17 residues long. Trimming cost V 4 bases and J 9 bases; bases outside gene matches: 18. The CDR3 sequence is CASSASPAGSQGVPQHF. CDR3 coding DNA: TGTGCCAGCAGTGCTAGTCCGGCAGGGTCCCAGGGGGTGCCCCAGCATTTT.

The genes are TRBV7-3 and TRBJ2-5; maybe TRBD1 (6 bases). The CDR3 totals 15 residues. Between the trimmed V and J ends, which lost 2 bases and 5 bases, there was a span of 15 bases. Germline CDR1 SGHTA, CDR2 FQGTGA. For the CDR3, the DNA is TGTGCCAGCAGCTTAGAGGGACACATGAGGGAGACCCAGTACTTC. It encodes CASSLEGHMRETQYF.

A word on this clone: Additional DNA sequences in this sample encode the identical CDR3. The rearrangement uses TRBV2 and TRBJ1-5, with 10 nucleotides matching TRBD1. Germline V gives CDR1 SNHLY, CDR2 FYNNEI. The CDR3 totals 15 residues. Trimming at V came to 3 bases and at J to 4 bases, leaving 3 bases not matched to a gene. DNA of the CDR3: TGTGCCAGCAGTGATCGGACAGGGGGGAATCAGCCCCAGCATTTT. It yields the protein CASSDRTGGNQPQHF.